This T cell receptor (beta chain) was recovered during a study of blood T cell repertoires in COVID-19. Profiled with immunoSEQ multiplex PCR; TCRdb holds only in-frame clones, not every one. The table has fewer than 350,000 clones, about nine tenths seen once. The germline CDR1 and CDR2 sequences are MNHEY and SMNVEV (reference sequence). The CDR3 has 15 amino acids. J was trimmed by 0 bases and V by 4 bases; bases with no gene match: 1. The chain couples TRBV27 to TRBJ2-7; 12 positions agree with TRBD2. The source is a man aged 30-40 years with COVID-19, enrolled during active disease. The sample comprised peripheral blood. CDR3 sequence (DNA): TGTGCCAGCAGTTCGACTAGCGGGAGCTCCTACGAGCAGTACTTC. It translates to CASSSTSGSSYEQYF.